This T cell receptor (beta chain) came from a study of blood T cells in healthy people across ages. Study-level points and caveats: PBMCs that were unsorted prevented a conclusive naive versus antigen-experienced comparison.

The CDR3 runs 15 residues. Trimming removed 5 bases from V and 6 bases from J; junction bases left unmatched: 13. From germline, CDR1 is SGHDN and CDR2 FVKESK. A sample-barcoded 5' primer and a J-beta primer mix were used in a second PCR of roughly 7 to 12 cycles. TCRdb independently ran MiXCR on the 5' RACE reads; one entry per CDR3 protein. The sample shows roughly 1.7 million distinct CDR3 sequences, roughly a third of them seen only once. This clonotype was picked up a small number of times. The antigen is unknown. Sequencing was done on a sample of blood. This sequence originates from a woman aged 25-40 years in good health. The gene calls are TRBV14 and TRBJ2-7; 7 bases fit TRBD2. Written as DNA, the CDR3 is TGTGCCAGCAGCGATGTCGGGGGAGGGCCAGTCGAGCAGTACTTC. Amino acids: CASSDVGGGPVEQYF. The whole variable domain, filled in from reference TRBV14 and TRBJ2-7, reads EAGVTQFPSHSVIEKGQTVTLRCDPISGHDNLYWYRRVMGKEIKFLLHFVKESKQDESGMPNNRFLAERTGGTYSTLKVQPAELEDSGVYFCASSDVGGGPVEQYFGPGTRLTVT.